The clone carrying this T cell receptor (beta chain) appeared once. Its target is unknown. Each CDR3 protein is one row after TCRdb ran MiXCR on the reads. The table records around 310,000 distinct CDR3 sequences, 25% to 30% of them present only once. These data come from a study of T cell repertoires in cytomegalovirus infection. The germline V gene encodes CDR1 DFQATT and CDR2 SNEGSKA (reference sequence). This CDR3 contains 14 residues. V gave up 5 bases and J gave up 9 bases, with 20 bases separating them. Findings and caveats of the study: Public TCR beta family frequency separated CMV-and-HLA carriers, including in an independent cohort.

The receptor comes from a human donor in good health (CMV status not recorded). Some clones in this sample may be carry-over from other donors' samples. The chain links TRBV20-1 to TRBJ1-5; TRBD1 is a possible D gene (6 bases). This specimen consisted of cultured PBMCs, obtained from culture after CMV antigen stimulation. DNA for the CDR3: TGCAGTGCTCCTCGCGGTCCGGAAGGGGGGCCCCAGCATTTT. As protein: CSAPRGPEGGPQHF.